These T cell receptor beta chains were read from a single sample in a study of vaccination and CD4 T cells after COVID-19. Via MiXCR, TCRdb re-called the PCR reads, giving one row per CDR3 protein. This sample yields about 19,000 distinct CDR3 sequences, of which around 23% are seen a single time; 7% to 8.5% belongs to the top ten. The antigens for these receptors are not known. The sample consisted of cultured CD4+ T cells from blood. The receptor source for this set is a human donor with COVID-19. Each CDR3 is given with its conserved first and last residue. A D gene is named only where the DNA matches it firmly. Expanded clones are given a class, and other clones once, few, many or no size at all.

clone size	CDR3 length	V gene	J gene	D gene	CDR3 DNA	CDR3 protein
-	14	TRBV6-4	TRBJ1-6	TRBD1	TGTGCCAGCAGTGAAGCAGGGGGTAGGACACCCCTCCACTTT	CASSEAGGRTPLHF
-	16	TRBV11-2	TRBJ2-3	-	TGTGCCAGCAGCTTGGGGGCACCCGGAGGGACAGATACGCAGTATTTT	CASSLGAPGGTDTQYF
-	15	TRBV2	TRBJ2-7	-	TGTGCCAGCAGTGAAGCGCTAATTTCCGCCTACGAGCAGTACTTC	CASSEALISAYEQYF
-	18	TRBV24-1	TRBJ2-6	TRBD2	TGTGCCACCAGTGAAAGGAAGCGGGGGACCTCTGGGGCCAACGTCCTGACTTTC	CATSERKRGTSGANVLTF
-	13	TRBV10-1	TRBJ2-7	-	TGCGCCAGCACTCCAAGGCGGGGAGGCGAGCAGTACTTC	CASTPRRGGEQYF
-	16	TRBV25-1	TRBJ1-1	-	TGTGCCAGCAGTGGAAGCCCAGGGACAATGAACACTGAAGCTTTCTTT	CASSGSPGTMNTEAFF
few	16	TRBV20-1	TRBJ2-2	TRBD2	TGCAGTGCTCATATTACTAGCGGGGGTGTTATCGGGGAGCTGTTTTTT	CSAHITSGGVIGELFF
-	16	TRBV18	TRBJ1-2	-	TGTGCCAGCTCACCGGTCAGGGACCCCGAAAACTATGGCTACACCTTC	CASSPVRDPENYGYTF
-	15	TRBV11-2	TRBJ2-3	-	TGTGCCAGCAGCACCAGGGGGGGGAGGGCAGATACGCAGTATTTT	CASSTRGGRADTQYF
few	16	TRBV9	TRBJ2-3	TRBD1	TGTGCCAGCAGCGCGAAGACAGGGGGCATCGGGGATACGCAGTATTTT	CASSAKTGGIGDTQYF
-	15	TRBV19	TRBJ2-1	TRBD1	TGTGCCAGTAGTAGAACAGGGGATGGGTACAATGAGCAGTTCTTC	CASSRTGDGYNEQFF
-	14	TRBV20-1	TRBJ2-3	-	TGCAGTGCTAGTTCTGGTCGGGGCACAGATACGCAGTATTTT	CSASSGRGTDTQYF
-	12	TRBV12-3/TRBV12-4	TRBJ1-4	-	TGTGCCAGCAGGACCAGGGATGAAAAACTGTTTTTT	CASRTRDEKLFF
medium-sized	15	TRBV6-1	TRBJ1-1	TRBD1	TGTGCCAGCAGTGAAGAGCGGACAGGGGTCACTGAAGCTTTCTTT	CASSEERTGVTEAFF
-	18	TRBV7-8	TRBJ2-3	TRBD2	TGTGCCAGCAGCCCCAAGGTTGTTAGCGGGGCGCACACAGATACGCAGTATTTT	CASSPKVVSGAHTDTQYF
-	16	TRBV10-3	TRBJ1-2	TRBD1	TGTGCCATCAGTGACCCACCGGGACAGGGGGCTGGCGGCTACACCTTC	CAISDPPGQGAGGYTF
few	15	TRBV20-1	TRBJ2-3	TRBD2	TGCAGTGCGATGAGCGGGGGTCAAACAACAGATACGCAGTATTTT	CSAMSGGQTTDTQYF
few	13	TRBV25-1	TRBJ2-5	-	TGTGCCAGCAGTGAGATAGGACGAGAGACCCAGTACTTC	CASSEIGRETQYF
few	15	TRBV19	TRBJ1-5	TRBD1	TGTGCCAGTAGTATAGATGGGACAGAAAATCAGCCCCAGCATTTT	CASSIDGTENQPQHF
-	14	TRBV25-1	TRBJ2-5	-	TGTGCCAGCAGTTACGGGGGGCGCCGGGAGACCCAGTACTTC	CASSYGGRRETQYF
few	15	TRBV7-9	TRBJ1-6	-	TGTGCCAGCAGCTTAGTGCGGGGCCCGAGTTCACCCCTCCACTTT	CASSLVRGPSSPLHF
-	14	TRBV11-3	TRBJ2-7	-	TGTGCCAGCAGCTGGGACCCTACCTCCTACGAGCAGTACTTC	CASSWDPTSYEQYF
medium-sized	13	TRBV7-9	TRBJ1-5	-	TGTGCCAGCAGCTTAGGGGGGGGTCAGCCCCAGCATTTT	CASSLGGGQPQHF
-	15	TRBV18	TRBJ2-6	-	TGTGCCAGCTCACCGGACCGGTCTGGGGCCAACGTCCTGACTTTC	CASSPDRSGANVLTF
-	13	TRBV6-1	TRBJ2-7	-	TGTGCCAGCAGTGAAGCCCACTCCTACGAGCAGTACTTC	CASSEAHSYEQYF
few	17	TRBV10-3	TRBJ2-6	-	TGTGCCATCAGTAATGAACTCTTGGGCTCTGGGGCCAACGTCCTGACTTTC	CAISNELLGSGANVLTF
-	17	TRBV3-1	TRBJ2-1	TRBD1	TGTGCCAGCAGCCAAGATGGGACAGGATTCGGTTCGGCTGAGCAGTTCTTC	CASSQDGTGFGSAEQFF
-	17	TRBV18	TRBJ2-1	TRBD2	TGTGCCAGCTCACCCTGGACTAGCGGGGGCACGAACAATGAGCAGTTCTTC	CASSPWTSGGTNNEQFF
-	15	TRBV10-1	TRBJ2-3	-	TGCGCCAGCAGTGATGTAGGGGCGGTCCGTGATACGCAGTATTTT	CASSDVGAVRDTQYF
once	14	TRBV6-1	TRBJ1-6	TRBD1	TGTGCCAGCCGTGGACAGGGATTTTCTTCACCCCTCCACTTT	CASRGQGFSSPLHF
-	12	TRBV7-2	TRBJ1-6	-	TGTGCCAGCAGCTTAACGGTTTCACCCCTCCACTTT	CASSLTVSPLHF
few	15	TRBV12-3/TRBV12-4	TRBJ1-5	TRBD1	TGTGCCAGCAGTTCGCAGGGGGCAATCAATCAGCCCCAGCATTTT	CASSSQGAINQPQHF
few	16	TRBV20-1	TRBJ2-7	-	TGCAGTGCTAGGGAAACCACACGGGACAACGCCTACGAGCAGTACTTC	CSARETTRDNAYEQYF
few	11	TRBV2	TRBJ1-1	-	TGTGCCAGCAAGATAAACACTGAAGCTTTCTTT	CASKINTEAFF
few	15	TRBV4-2	TRBJ2-3	-	TGTGCCAGCAGCCAAGGCACAGGGTTCCCAGATACGCAGTATTTT	CASSQGTGFPDTQYF
-	18	TRBV4-1	TRBJ1-3	-	TGCGCCAGCAGCCAAGATGGGCAGGGCCGGAGCTCTGGAAACACCATATATTTT	CASSQDGQGRSSGNTIYF
-	16	TRBV19	TRBJ1-1	-	TGTGCCAGTAGGAGAACGGGGGGAGGCATGAACACTGAAGCTTTCTTT	CASRRTGGGMNTEAFF
-	14	TRBV2	TRBJ1-5	-	TGTGCCAGCAGTATAGCCTCCGGGAATCAGCCCCAGCATTTT	CASSIASGNQPQHF
-	15	TRBV7-3	TRBJ1-1	-	TGTGCCAGCAGCGTAGGGGGGCTACTGAACACTGAAGCTTTCTTT	CASSVGGLLNTEAFF
-	13	TRBV11-2	TRBJ1-1	-	TGTGCCAGCAGCTTGTTCGGGAACACTGAAGCTTTCTTT	CASSLFGNTEAFF
-	16	TRBV27	TRBJ2-6	-	TGTGCCAGCAGTTTATCGATAGGGAACGGGGCCAACGTCCTGACTTTC	CASSLSIGNGANVLTF
-	15	TRBV12-3/TRBV12-4	TRBJ2-3	TRBD1	TGTGCCAGCACGATGGGACAGGGGGCCGGGGATACGCAGTATTTT	CASTMGQGAGDTQYF
few	14	TRBV4-2	TRBJ2-7	TRBD1	TGTGCCAGCAGCCAAGGACAGGGAACCTACGAGCAGTACTTC	CASSQGQGTYEQYF
-	12	TRBV3-1	TRBJ2-7	-	TGTGCCAGCAGCCACTTAGGGTCCGAGCAGTACTTC	CASSHLGSEQYF
few	13	TRBV30	TRBJ1-3	-	TGTGCCTGGGAGATCGGGGCTGGAAACACCATATATTTT	CAWEIGAGNTIYF
few	12	TRBV29-1	TRBJ1-6	-	TGCAGCGTCGCGGAGGGTAATTCACCCCTCCACTTT	CSVAEGNSPLHF
-	14	TRBV10-1	TRBJ2-2	-	TGCGCCAGCAGTGTTAGGGGACCCACCGGGGAGCTGTTTTTT	CASSVRGPTGELFF
-	14	TRBV25-1	TRBJ1-1	TRBD1	TGTGCCAGCAGTCGACAGGGGAACTCGCCTGAAGCTTTCTTT	CASSRQGNSPEAFF
-	14	TRBV6-4	TRBJ2-2	TRBD2	TGTGCCAGCAGTGAGCTAGCGGGGCCCGGGGAGCTGTTTTTT	CASSELAGPGELFF
-	15	TRBV20-1	TRBJ2-2	TRBD2	TGCAGTGCTAGAGAACCGGGACTAGCGGCCGGGGAGCTGTTTTTT	CSAREPGLAAGELFF